This paragraph covers one TCR beta chain sequence. Its antigen specificity is not known. Mismatch with germline at one junction end may stem from a read error. The data derive from a study of T cells in localized non-small cell lung cancer (TCRdb year 2020). The study in broad terms: The study examined T cell repertoires in approximately 240 patients with early-stage NSCLC and compared tumors with uninvolved tumor-adjacent lungs. The cohort was made up of 200 to 250 treatment-naive NSCLC patients whose localized lung tumors had been resected. The mean age of the NSCLC patients was about 70 years, with about 120 men and around 100 women. The investigation overall reported the following: Since the design was exploratory, TCR variables were selected using unadjusted p-values with no false-discovery rate correction. A median of around 57 of the top 100 tumor clones were detected in paired uninvolved adjacent lung, and around 30 of these tumor clones were also found among the top 100 clones of the paired uninvolved adjacent lung. Longer overall survival was associated with higher T cell density in blood, whereas shorter survival was associated with higher clonality in adjacent lung. Because multi-region tumor sequencing was not performed, intratumor heterogeneity could not be ruled out. Uninvolved tumor-adjacent lung showed the highest T cell clonality, higher than tumor, which suggests more focused antigenic responses in the uninvolved tumor-adjacent lung.

At diagnosis, tumor, uninvolved tumor-adjacent lung and peripheral blood were collected and then preserved as a mix of FFPE and fresh-frozen material. For TCR repertoire profiling, blood samples were analyzed in the form of peripheral blood mononuclear cells. The immunoSEQ Assay was used to sequence TCR beta CDR3 regions from DNA. As for the original processing: T cell density was computed as TCR beta template counts normalized to usable DNA estimated by amplifying housekeeping genes. Richness was estimated using the preseqR package, with extrapolation to 400,000 templates for PBMC samples and to 120,000 templates for tissue samples. Clonality was taken to be one minus Pielou's evenness. Tissue-enriched TCRs were identified by differential abundance testing using productive amino-acid clonotypes, minimum total count 5 and alpha 0.1. Repertoire overlap between compartments was quantified with the Jaccard Index and Morisita Overlap Index. GLIPH grouped TCR beta CDR3s together with public tetramer-defined viral CDR3s, and a viral motif had to include at least three viral sequences and show V-gene enrichment. TCRdb's version of the immuneACCESS table is confined to in-frame rearrangements and falls short of the full clone set. An unresolved V gene accounts for under half of the shortfall where checked; the remainder is of unknown origin. Clone size and the V and J calls come from that table; the DNA yielded D and trimming. This sample lists fewer than 90,000 clones; approximately 85% were detected once. The ten top clones hold around 2.8% of the sample.

Taken from the germline V gene (reference sequence), the CDR1 and CDR2 loops are MNHNY and SVGAGI. The CDR3 spans 14 residues, from the cysteine through the phenylalanine. Kept here is only the CDR3 DNA, which spans 42 bases and is read in frame from base 1. The source is a man aged 35 to 70 with stage I lung adenocarcinoma. Rearrangement joined TRBV6-6 to TRBJ2-7; too little of a D gene remains to name it. The input for sequencing was peripheral blood, taken before any cancer treatment. Here the CDR3 is given as CAGSYSGGDYEQYF. The DNA sequence is as follows: TGTGCCGGCAGTTACTCCGGCGGAGACTACGAGCAGTACTTC.